Listed below are T cell receptor beta chains from one sample, sequenced in a study of blood T cell repertoires in COVID-19. Clones were sequenced by immunoSEQ multiplex PCR, and TCRdb holds only the in-frame ones, with some missing. Among 250,000 to 350,000 clones listed, 87% were seen once. The sample was PBMCs or T cells enriched from blood (not recorded which). All receptors come from a woman in her thirties or forties who had recovered from COVID-19. The CDR3 runs from the conserved cysteine through the conserved F or W. Each record gives: D gene, clone size, J gene, V gene, CDR3 DNA, CDR3 protein. D genes are given only for firm matches. Rows give clone size only sometimes, using once, few, many, or a class for an expanded clone.

>.|.|TRBJ1-2|TRBV4-3
TGCGCCAGCAGCCAAGACGAGGGAGGGACGTATGACTACACCTTC
CASSQDEGGTYDYTF
>.|.|TRBJ1-5|TRBV5-3
TGTGCCAGAAGCTTGAGTCGCAGGGGTAGCAATCAGCCCCAGCATTTT
CARSLSRRGSNQPQHF
>.|.|TRBJ1-5|TRBV6-5
TGTGCCAGCAGCTACGGACCGGACAGTAGCAATCAGCCCCAGCATTTT
CASSYGPDSSNQPQHF
>TRBD2|.|TRBJ2-2|TRBV28
TGTGCCAGCAGTAACTCGGGACAGGGGTTGACTAGCGGGAGTCCCGGGGAGCTGTTTTTT
CASSNSGQGLTSGSPGELFF
>TRBD2|.|TRBJ2-1|TRBV9
TGTGCCAGCAGCGGCAGACTAGCGGGAGGGCCAAATGAGCAGTTCTTC
CASSGRLAGGPNEQFF
>TRBD1|.|TRBJ1-1|TRBV29-1
TGCAGCGTTTACACCGACAGGGGGCTGTGGACTGAAGCTTTCTTT
CSVYTDRGLWTEAFF
>.|.|TRBJ1-5|TRBV7-8
TGTGCCAGCAGCCTCCTACCGCGGCAGGGTATTAATCAGCCCCAGCATTTT
CASSLLPRQGINQPQHF
>.|.|TRBJ1-3|TRBV12-5
TGTGCTAGTGGTTTGTCAGGGTCTGGAAACACCATATATTTT
CASGLSGSGNTIYF
>TRBD2|once|TRBJ2-2|TRBV12-5
TGTGCTAGTGGTTTGGTTAGCGGGAGGGCCACCGGGGAGCTGTTTTTT
CASGLVSGRATGELFF
>.|few|TRBJ1-1|TRBV19
TGTGCCAGCAGGGAACAGAACACTGAAGCTTTCTTT
CASREQNTEAFF
>TRBD2|.|TRBJ2-2|TRBV4-3
TGCGCCAGCAGCCAAGATCCGGCGGGAGGGGACACCGGGGAGCTGTTTTTT
CASSQDPAGGDTGELFF
>.|few|TRBJ1-5|TRBV28
TGTGCCACTCGGGTGGGGGCGGTGGGGAATCAGCCCCAGCATTTT
CATRVGAVGNQPQHF
>TRBD2|.|TRBJ2-3|TRBV7-2
TGTGCCAGCACCCTAGCGGGAGCGGGGGATACGCAGTATTTT
CASTLAGAGDTQYF
>TRBD2|once|TRBJ2-2|TRBV6-6
TGTGCCAGCAGTTACGCGGCGGGAGGGCCATCCGGGGAGCTGTTTTTT
CASSYAAGGPSGELFF
>.|.|TRBJ1-2|TRBV5-1
TGCGCCAGCAGCTGTCTTGCGGTCGGCTATGGCTACACCTTC
CASSCLAVGYGYTF
>TRBD2|.|TRBJ2-4|TRBV7-9
TGTGCCAGCAGCTCTAGGACTAGCGGGAGCCCGTACTTC
CASSSRTSGSPYF
>TRBD1|.|TRBJ1-3|TRBV5-1
TGCGCCAGCAGCTTGGATCCAGGGGGCGCATCAGGAAACACCATATATTTT
CASSLDPGGASGNTIYF
>TRBD1|once|TRBJ2-3|TRBV2
TGTGCCAGCAGTGAACAACAGGGGGGAGATACGCAGTATTTT
CASSEQQGGDTQYF
>.|.|TRBJ1-5|TRBV27
TGTGCCAGCAGCCCAGGGTGGGGGGACAATCAGCCCCAGCATTTT
CASSPGWGDNQPQHF
>.|.|TRBJ1-1|TRBV7-6
TGTGCCAGCAGCTTAGCAGGAGGGGACTTCACTGAAGCTTTCTTT
CASSLAGGDFTEAFF
>TRBD2|.|TRBJ2-7|TRBV9
TGTGCCAGCAGCGTAGCTGAGCGGGGGCCCTACGAGCAGTACTTC
CASSVAERGPYEQYF
>.|.|TRBJ2-4|TRBV28
TGTGCCAGCAGTTCCGGGGCCAAAAACATTCAGTACTTC
CASSSGAKNIQYF
>.|.|TRBJ1-4|TRBV4-1
TGCGCCAGCAGTGACAAGGGACTGAAAAATGAAAAACTGTTTTTT
CASSDKGLKNEKLFF
>.|.|TRBJ1-2|TRBV7-2
TGTGCCAGCAGCTTAACGACAGCCTCCTATGGCTACACCTTC
CASSLTTASYGYTF
>TRBD2|.|TRBJ2-1|TRBV10-2
TGCGCCAGCAGTGAGCCGGGGGGACTAGCGCTTTACAATGAGCAGTTCTTC
CASSEPGGLALYNEQFF
>TRBD1|.|TRBJ2-7|TRBV6-5
TGTGCCAGTACAATCCCCGGGACAGCCTACGAGCAGTACTTC
CASTIPGTAYEQYF
>TRBD2|.|TRBJ2-7|TRBV6-2/TRBV6-3
TGTGCCAGCAGCCAACTAGCGGGAGGGGAAGAGCAGTACTTC
CASSQLAGGEEQYF
>.|.|TRBJ1-5|TRBV6-5
TGTGCCAGCAGGTTGGACGCAGGGAATCAGCCCCAGCATTTT
CASRLDAGNQPQHF
>TRBD2|.|TRBJ2-7|TRBV3-1/TRBV3-2
TGTGCCAGCAGCCCCCTAGCGGGAGACTACGAGCAGTACTTC
CASSPLAGDYEQYF
>TRBD2|few|TRBJ2-7|TRBV28
TGTGCCAGCAGGTATCATAGTCTGGCGGGAGGCAATACCGTACTTCCCCCCGAGAGCTACGAGCAGTACTTC
CASRYHSLAGGNTVLPPESYEQYF
>TRBD2|.|TRBJ2-7|TRBV28
TGTGCCAGCGGCCCCCTAGCGGGAGGCTACGAGCAGTACTTC
CASGPLAGGYEQYF
>TRBD2|.|TRBJ2-3|TRBV5-1
TGCGCCAGCAGCTCGGGACTAGCGGGAGGGTTAGATACGCAGTATTTT
CASSSGLAGGLDTQYF
>.|.|TRBJ2-7|TRBV27
TGTGCCAGCAGTTTATGGGGAGCAGGTCCTTTACCTAGCGAGCAGTACTTC
CASSLWGAGPLPSEQYF
>.|.|TRBJ2-1|TRBV28
TGTGCCAGCAGCAACTCTTTGGGGACTTTGAGGATTTACAATGAGCAGTTCTTC
CASSNSLGTLRIYNEQFF
>TRBD2|.|TRBJ2-3|TRBV7-9
TGTGCCAGCAGCTCCACGGGGGGGAGGGCGACGCAGTATTTT
CASSSTGGRATQYF
>TRBD1|.|TRBJ1-2|TRBV6-5
TGTGCCAGCAAGCCGACAGGGGCGTATGGCTACACCTTC
CASKPTGAYGYTF
>TRBD1|.|TRBJ2-2|TRBV2
TGTGCCAGCACCGGAGATAGGGGGCACACCGGGGAGCTGTTTTTT
CASTGDRGHTGELFF
>.|.|TRBJ2-3|TRBV4-1
TGCGCCAGCAGCCGACAAGCGGCTGCCACTAGCACAGATACGCAGTATTTT
CASSRQAAATSTDTQYF
>TRBD1|.|TRBJ2-1|TRBV10-1
TGCGCCAGCACACCGGGACAGGGAGGCGATGAGCAGTTCTTC
CASTPGQGGDEQFF
>.|.|TRBJ2-5|TRBV7-2
TGTGCCAGCAGCTTAGGTATAGCGTGGGAGACCCAGTACTTC
CASSLGIAWETQYF
>.|.|TRBJ2-3|TRBV19
TGTGCCAGTAGATCCCCTGGAGATGAGCAGTATTTT
CASRSPGDEQYF
>.|.|TRBJ2-7|TRBV27
TGTGCCAGCAGTTTAGGCGTGGCTAGTTACGAGCAGTACTTC
CASSLGVASYEQYF
>TRBD1|.|TRBJ1-2|TRBV5-1
TGCGCCAGCAGCGGGGGACAGAGCTATGGCTACACCTTC
CASSGGQSYGYTF
>TRBD1|.|TRBJ1-4|TRBV28
TGTGCCAGCTTTTCAGGGGGTCGGATTGAAAAACTGTTTTTT
CASFSGGRIEKLFF
>.|.|TRBJ2-2|TRBV5-1
TGCGCCAGCATAGTCGGGGACTCACTAACCGGGGAGCTGTTTTTT
CASIVGDSLTGELFF
>.|.|TRBJ2-5|TRBV10-3
TGTGCCATCAGTGAGTCGGGTCGGGGAGAGACCCAGTACTTC
CAISESGRGETQYF
>.|.|TRBJ1-2|TRBV6-2/TRBV6-3
TGTGCCAGCAGCGATCAGGGGCTAGGAGGCTACACCTTC
CASSDQGLGGYTF
>TRBD2|.|TRBJ2-7|TRBV7-8
TGTGCCAGCAGCATGGGACTAGCGGCCTACGAGCAGTACTTC
CASSMGLAAYEQYF
>TRBD2|once|TRBJ2-7|TRBV19
TGTGCCAGTAGTAGCCGGGGGGGGCTCTACGAGCAGTACTTC
CASSSRGGLYEQYF
>.|.|TRBJ1-3|TRBV7-9
TGTGCCAGCAGCTTTGGGCCGAGCTCTGGAAACACCATATATTTT
CASSFGPSSGNTIYF
>.|.|TRBJ2-5|TRBV6-2/TRBV6-3
TGTGCCAGCAGTGACCGCTCTTCGGTCCAGGCCCAGTACTTC
CASSDRSSVQAQYF
>.|.|TRBJ1-2|TRBV28
TGTGCCAGCAGTCCCACACGGGACGCCGGGAGGTACACCTTC
CASSPTRDAGRYTF
>.|.|TRBJ2-1|TRBV7-3
TGTGCCAGCAGCCGGATTCAGGGGAATGAGCAGTTCTTC
CASSRIQGNEQFF
>TRBD2|.|TRBJ2-2|TRBV24-1
TGTGCCACCAGTGATCCTTCAAGCGGGAGCGGGACCGGGGAGCTGTTTTTT
CATSDPSSGSGTGELFF
>TRBD1|.|TRBJ1-4|TRBV10-3
TGTGCCATCAGTGAGTCGGGGACAGGGAATGAAAAACTGTTTTTT
CAISESGTGNEKLFF
>TRBD1|.|TRBJ1-2|TRBV5-4
TGTGCCAGCAGCCGACAGGGGGACAGCCAGATCGGCTATGGCTACACCTTC
CASSRQGDSQIGYGYTF
>.|few|TRBJ1-2|TRBV5-6
TGTGCCAGCAGCTTGGGGGGCGGAGGCTACACCTTC
CASSLGGGGYTF
>TRBD1|.|TRBJ1-5|TRBV28
TGTGCCAGCAGCCCCAGCTCGGGGACAGACCATACAAATCAGCCCCAGCATTTT
CASSPSSGTDHTNQPQHF